The 14 T cell receptor beta chains in this list originate from one sample, sequenced in a study of T cells after yellow fever vaccination. From the 5' RACE reads, TCRdb called clonotypes with MiXCR, one entry per CDR3 protein. Of about 300,000 distinct CDR3 sequences detected, around 6.8% appear once; the ten largest clones hold roughly a sixth. This sample comprised PBMCs, obtained more than 35 days after the first yellow fever vaccination. The receptors come from a man younger than 35 who received the YFV17D yellow fever vaccine.

This clonotype was seen at least ten times. The CDR3 protein is CASSRPVAGDSGNTIYF. CDR3 DNA sequence: TGCGCCAGCAGCCGGCCCGTGGCAGGGGACTCTGGAAACACCATATATTTT. The rearrangement uses TRBV4-1 and TRBJ1-3; a weak D match, TRBD1 (6 bases). This CDR3 has 17 residues. CDR1 is MGHRA, CDR2 YSYEKL, per germline. V lost 4 bases and J lost 0, with 16 bases in between.

The CDR3 nucleotides are TGCAGCGTTAGGGGACGGCTAATGAACACTGAAGCTTTCTTT. This gives the protein CSVRGRLMNTEAFF. The chain combines TRBV29-1 with TRBJ1-1, with a possible D match to TRBD1 (5 bases). Germline V gene data show CDR1 as SQVTM and CDR2 as ANQGSEA. Trimming pared 5 bases from V and 0 bases from J, leaving 13 bases between. The CDR3 loop spans 14 amino acids.

In its sample, this clonotype was seen a few times. CDR3 loop: CATSSRDRNSPLHF. The CDR3 coding sequence is TGTGCCACCAGCAGCCGGGACAGGAATTCACCCCTCCACTTT. This sequence joins TRBV15 and TRBJ1-6, with 8 bases identical to TRBD1. V dropped 3 bases and J dropped 7; count of bases not matched to a gene: 2. Germline loops: CDR1 LNHNV, CDR2 YYDKDF (reference sequence). The CDR3 is 14 residues long.

This rearrangement joins TRBV29-1 to TRBJ2-3, with D perhaps matching TRBD2 (6 bases). Germline CDR1 and CDR2: SQVTM and ANQGSEA. This CDR3 comprises 12 residues. The CDR3 region is CSFWGVQDTQYF. The CDR3 DNA follows: TGCAGTTTCTGGGGGGTCCAAGATACGCAGTATTTT.

This clonotype came up a few times. This rearrangement joins TRBV9 to TRBJ1-3; D is uncertain. CDR1 is SGDLS and CDR2 is YYNGEE in the germline V gene. This CDR3 region has 14 residues. Trimming shortened V by 3 bases and J by 8 bases, and 15 bases separated the two germline ends. In nucleotides, the CDR3 is TGTGCCAGCAGCGATCGCCGGGCCGGGGACACCATATATTTT. Translating it yields CASSDRRAGDTIYF.

The J gene is TRBJ2-3, the V gene TRBV28, with D possibly being TRBD1 (5 bases). V lost 7 bases, J lost 2 bases, and 13 bases lay in between. Looked up from germline, CDR1 is MDHEN and CDR2 is SYDVKM. This CDR3 region has 14 residues. CDR3 nucleotide sequence: TGTGCCAGCAATCCAGGGCTTTACACAGATACGCAGTATTTT. It encodes CASNPGLYTDTQYF. Full variable domain (rest looked up from reference TRBV28 and TRBJ2-3): DVKVTQSSRYLVKRTGEKVFLECVQDMDHENMFWYRQDPGLGLRLIYFSYDVKMKEKGDIPEGYSVSREKKERFSLILESASTNQTSMYLCASNPGLYTDTQYFGPGTRLTVL.

The rearrangement joins TRBV28 to TRBJ2-3; D unresolved. Germline V gene sequence: CDR1 MDHEN, CDR2 SYDVKM. The CDR3 is made up of 16 amino acids. Trimming left V 5 bases short and J 0 bases short, with 15 bases between. CDR3 in DNA: TGTGCCAGCAGTGACGGCCACACCCCTAGCACAGATACGCAGTATTTT. Encoded protein: CASSDGHTPSTDTQYF.

V gene TRBV20-1 combines with J gene TRBJ2-5; no firm D call. V was clipped by 8 bases and J by 4 bases, with 14 bases between them. The germline V gene encodes CDR1 DFQATT and CDR2 SNEGSKA (reference sequence). The CDR3 covers 12 residues. The chain's CDR3 is CSTLKHGETQYF. Written as DNA, the CDR3 is TGCAGTACGCTGAAGCATGGAGAGACCCAGTACTTC.

This clonotype came up a few times. This chain joins TRBV10-3 and TRBJ1-5; D may be TRBD1 (6 bases). CDR1 is ENHRY, CDR2 SYGVKD, per germline. CDR3 length: 14 amino acids. V was clipped by 5 bases and J by 3 bases, with 11 bases between them. CDR3 DNA: TGTGCCATCAGTACAGGGATCCCCAATCAGCCCCAGCATTTT. Translation: CAISTGIPNQPQHF.

This clonotype has only a few counts. V and J are TRBV2 and TRBJ1-1; a possible D gene is TRBD1 (5 bases). Germline values: CDR1 SNHLY, CDR2 FYNNEI. There are 13 residues in the CDR3. The V gene lost 11 bases and the J gene lost 0 bases, with 13 bases spanning the gap. The CDR3 coding sequence is TGTGCCCCGACGGGGGGTTTGAACACTGAAGCTTTCTTT. This encodes CAPTGGLNTEAFF.

This clonotype was recorded at least ten times. The V call is TRBV12-3 or TRBV12-4, the J call TRBJ2-1; D gene unclear. The CDR3 is 11 residues long. V lost 5 bases, J lost 9 bases, and 8 bases lay in between. CDR3 sequence: CASSQASEQFF. Here the CDR3 DNA reads TGTGCCAGCAGTCAAGCCAGTGAGCAGTTCTTC.

This clonotype was found a few times. This chain connects TRBV18 to TRBJ2-3; D is perhaps TRBD1 (5 bases). This CDR3 spans 16 amino acids. Trimming removed 1 base from V and 5 bases from J, with 16 bases in between. Germline CDR1 KGHSH, CDR2 LQKENI. The CDR3 coding sequence is TGTGCCAGCTCACCACTCGATAGGACAAGAAAAGATACGCAGTATTTT. This translates into CASSPLDRTRKDTQYF.

This clonotype turned up a few times. The chain has TRBV15 and TRBJ2-7; TRBD1 aligns across 7 bases. The length of the CDR3 is 15 residues. V shed 1 base and J 6 bases; nucleotides not matched to a gene: 9. Germline loops: CDR1 LNHNV, CDR2 YYDKDF (reference sequence). The CDR3 nucleotides are TGTGCCACCAGCAGAGGACGACAGGGCCTTGGCGAGCAGTACGTC. Residues: CATSRGRQGLGEQYV.

In this sample, this clonotype turned up a few times. The chain uses TRBV2 and TRBJ1-2; D gene uncertain. CDR3 length: 13 residues. CDR1 is SNHLY, CDR2 FYNNEI, per germline. V lost 3 bases, J lost 7 bases, and 12 bases lay in between. In DNA, the CDR3 is TGTGCCAGCAGTGATCGGGCGTCGGGTGGCTACACCTTC. Translation gives CASSDRASGGYTF.